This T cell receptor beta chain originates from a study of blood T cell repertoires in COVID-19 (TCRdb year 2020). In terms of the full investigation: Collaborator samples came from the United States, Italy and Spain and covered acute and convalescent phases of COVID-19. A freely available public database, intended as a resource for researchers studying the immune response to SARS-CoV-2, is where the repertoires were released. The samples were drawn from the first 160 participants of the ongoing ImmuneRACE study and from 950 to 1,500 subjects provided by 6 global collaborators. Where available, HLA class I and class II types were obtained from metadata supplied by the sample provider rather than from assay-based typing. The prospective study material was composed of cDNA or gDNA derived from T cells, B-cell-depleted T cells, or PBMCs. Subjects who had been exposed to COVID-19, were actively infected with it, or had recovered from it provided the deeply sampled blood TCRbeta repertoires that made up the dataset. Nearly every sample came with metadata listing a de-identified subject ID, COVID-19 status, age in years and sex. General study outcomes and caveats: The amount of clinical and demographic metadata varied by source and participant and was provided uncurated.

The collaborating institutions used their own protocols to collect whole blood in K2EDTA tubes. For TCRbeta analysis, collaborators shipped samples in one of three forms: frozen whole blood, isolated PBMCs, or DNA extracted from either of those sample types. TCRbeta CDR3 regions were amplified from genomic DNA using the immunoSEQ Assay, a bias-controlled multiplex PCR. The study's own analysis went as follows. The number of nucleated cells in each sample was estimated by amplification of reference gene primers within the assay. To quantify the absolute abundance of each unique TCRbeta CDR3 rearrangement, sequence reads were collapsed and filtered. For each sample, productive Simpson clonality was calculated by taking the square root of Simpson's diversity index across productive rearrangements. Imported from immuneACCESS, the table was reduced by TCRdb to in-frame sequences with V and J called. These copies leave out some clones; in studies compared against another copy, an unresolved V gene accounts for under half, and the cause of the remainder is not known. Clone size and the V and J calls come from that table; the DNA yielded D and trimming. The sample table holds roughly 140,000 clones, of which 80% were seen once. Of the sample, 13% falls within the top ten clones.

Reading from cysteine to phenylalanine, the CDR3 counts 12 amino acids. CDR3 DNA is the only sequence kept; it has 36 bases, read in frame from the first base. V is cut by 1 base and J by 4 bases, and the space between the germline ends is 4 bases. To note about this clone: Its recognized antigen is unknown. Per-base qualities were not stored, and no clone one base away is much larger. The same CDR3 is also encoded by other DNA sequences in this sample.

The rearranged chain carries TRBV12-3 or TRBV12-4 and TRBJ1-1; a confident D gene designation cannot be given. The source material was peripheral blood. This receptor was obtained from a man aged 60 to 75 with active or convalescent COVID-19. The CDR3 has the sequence CASSLGSTEAFF. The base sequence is TGTGCCAGCAGTTTAGGTAGCACTGAAGCTTTCTTT.